Below are 15 T cell receptor beta chains sequenced from a single sample in a study of tumor-infiltrating lymphocytes in primary liver carcinoma. A primer in the constant region served to generate TCR beta cDNA from about 480 ng of total RNA. Researchers made the TCR beta libraries by running three nested multiplex PCR rounds with slightly modified ARM-PCR. Two initial PCR rounds of around 10 cycles each paired TRBV1-TRBV30 forward primers with a C-beta reverse primer. TCRdb called the multiplex PCR reads again in MiXCR, with one record for every CDR3 protein. Here the sample spans 330,000 or so distinct CDR3 sequences, about two thirds being singletons. RNA was extracted from whole blood without cell sorting, alongside germline DNA. The source material was peripheral blood. The source of these receptors is a man aged 35 to 55 with primary liver carcinoma and hepatitis B virus infection.

As concerns this clonotype: A single base separates this from a much larger clone, so it may be a read error. The V and J genes are TRBV4-1 and TRBJ2-2; D may be TRBD1 or TRBD2 (5 bases each). Germline CDR1 is MGHRA and CDR2 is YSYEKL. The CDR3 loop spans 14 amino acids. The DNA for the CDR3 is TGCGCCAGCAGCCAAGTACGGGGCACCGGGGAGCCGTTTTTT. Translated, it gives CASSQVRGTGEPFF.

The genes are TRBV11-1 and TRBJ2-2; a possible D gene is TRBD2 (6 bases). Deletions cut 4 bases from V and 6 bases from J, with 18 bases between. CDR1 is SGHAT, CDR2 FQDESV, per germline (reference sequence). CDR3 size: 16 residues. For the CDR3, the DNA is TGTGCCAGCAGCTCCTCAGCTGGAGGGCCATCCGGGGAGCTGTTTTTT. Protein sequence: CASSSSAGGPSGELFF.

The genes are TRBV10-1 and TRBJ1-2, with 8 bases that match TRBD1. From germline, CDR1 is WNHNN and CDR2 SYGVQD (reference sequence). This CDR3 region has 15 residues. The V gene end was trimmed by 6 bases and the J gene end by 4 bases; junction bases not matched to a gene: 10. CDR3 in amino acids: CASRKGQGRGYGYTF. CDR3 in DNA: TGCGCCAGCAGGAAAGGACAGGGTCGAGGCTATGGCTACACCTTC.

Note on this clonotype: One junction end disagrees with the germline gene, perhaps due to a read error. The CDR3 here is CVSSLALGSDDQFF. CDR3 bases: TGTGTCAGCAGCTTGGCCCTGGGTAGTGATGATCAGTTCTTC. This chain links TRBV5-5 with TRBJ2-1; D gene uncertain. Germline V CDR1 and CDR2: SGHKS, YYEKEE (reference sequence). The CDR3 contains 14 residues.

This clonotype was observed many times. The rearrangement links TRBV6-5 to TRBJ2-4, with D uncertain. CDR3 length equals 17 residues. V lost 2 bases and J 1 base, leaving 15 bases between the germline ends. The V gene's germline CDR1 is MNHEY and CDR2 SVGAGI. Written as DNA, the CDR3 is TGTGCCAGCAGTTACCGGAGAATGGGTGGGGCCAAAAACATTCAGTACTTC. Translating gives CASSYRRMGGAKNIQYF.

This clonotype was picked up many times. The rearrangement joins TRBV6-5 to TRBJ1-6; D might be TRBD1 (6 bases). Germline V gives CDR1 MNHEY, CDR2 SVGAGI. Trimming took off 2 bases at V and 9 bases at J, with 11 bases between the two ends. CDR3 size: 14 residues. This CDR3 reads CASSYEQGSSPLHF. CDR3 DNA sequence: TGTGCCAGCAGTTACGAACAGGGTAGTTCACCCCTCCACTTT.

This clonotype was found a few times. V and J are TRBV7-9 and TRBJ2-3; 13 nucleotides agree with TRBD2. After removal of 5 bases from V and 4 bases from J, the junction contained 18 bases not matched to a gene. The germline V gene encodes CDR1 SEHNR and CDR2 FQNEAQ (reference sequence). The CDR3 runs 20 residues. The CDR3 sequence is CASSPYPEGLAGARSDTQYF. The CDR3 DNA reads TGTGCCAGCAGCCCCTACCCGGAAGGACTAGCGGGGGCGCGCTCAGATACGCAGTATTTT. The variable domain in full, completed from reference TRBV7-9 and TRBJ2-3, reads DTGVSQNPRHKITKRGQNVTFRCDPISEHNRLYWYRQTLGQGPEFLTYFQNEAQLEKSRLLSDRFSAERPKGSFSTLEIQRTEQGDSAMYLCASSPYPEGLAGARSDTQYFGPGTRLTVL.

Comments on this clonotype: A read error is possible here, since a much larger clone lies one base away. The chain combines TRBV6-1 with TRBJ1-5, with 10 bases that match TRBD1. The CDR3 loop spans 15 amino acids. The V and J ends lost 6 bases and 9 bases, in that order; junction bases with no gene match: 11. Germline V lookup: CDR1 MNHNS, CDR2 SASEGT. CDR3 DNA sequence: TGTGCCAGCAGAGACCGAGGGACAGGGGATCGGCCCCAGCATTTT. This gives the protein CASRDRGTGDRPQHF.

As regards this clonotype: Possible read error: a much larger clone is one base away. This chain links TRBV29-1 with TRBJ1-3; TRBD1 is a possible D gene (6 bases). The germline V gene has CDR1 SQVTM and CDR2 ANQGSEA. The length of the CDR3 is 13 residues. In nucleotides, the CDR3 is TGCAGCGTTGAGGACAGCTCTGGAAACACCGTATATTTT. It is translated as CSVEDSSGNTVYF.

On this clonotype itself: This may stem from a read error, because a much larger clone lies one nucleotide away. The J gene is TRBJ1-2, the V gene TRBV29-1; perhaps TRBD1 as D (5 bases). Between the trimmed V and J ends, which lost 4 bases and 0 bases, there was a span of 12 bases. This CDR3 has 14 residues. The germline V gene has CDR1 SQVTM and CDR2 ANQGSEA. As DNA, the CDR3 is TGCAGCGTTGGGGGGTCAGTGGCTAACTATGGCTACACCTTC. Translation: CSVGGSVANYGYTF. The variable domain in full, with the rest retrieved from reference TRBV29-1 and TRBJ1-2, is SAVISQKPSRDICQRGTSLTIQCQVDSQVTMMFWYRQQPGQSLTLIATANQGSEATYESGFVIDKFPISRPNLTFSTLTVSNMSPEDSSIYLCSVGGSVANYGYTFGSGTRLTVV.

The genes are TRBV11-2 and TRBJ1-1; D is possibly TRBD1 (6 bases). Germline V CDR1 and CDR2: SGHAT, FQNNGV. The CDR3 contains 13 residues. The CDR3 DNA follows: TGTGTCAGTGACAGGTGTATGAACACTGAAGCTTTCTTT. Its translation: CVSDRCMNTEAFF. The whole variable domain, remainder taken from reference TRBV11-2 and TRBJ1-1, is EAGVAQSPRYKIIEKRQSVAFWCNPISGHATLYWYQQILGQGPKLLIQFQNNGVVDDSQLPKDRFSAERLKGVDSTLKIQPAKLEDSAVYLCVSDRCMNTEAFFGQGTRLTVV.

This clonotype appeared a few times. This chain uses TRBV7-9 with TRBJ2-1; 9 bases fit TRBD2. This CDR3 region has 15 residues. Germline V gene lookup returns CDR1 SEHNR and CDR2 FQNEAQ (reference sequence). V was pared by 3 bases and J by 7 bases, with 7 bases of the junction left unmatched. CDR3: CASSFSGSAGNEQFF. The CDR3, as DNA: TGTGCCAGCAGCTTTAGCGGGAGTGCAGGAAATGAGCAGTTCTTC.

Comment on this clonotype: A clone one base away is much larger, so this may be a read error. The chain has TRBV6-1 and TRBJ1-5, with 7 bases aligning to TRBD1. CDR3 length equals 13 residues. The V and J ends lost 5 bases and 6 bases, in that order; junction bases with no gene match: 4. Per the germline V gene, CDR1 is MNHNS and CDR2 is SASEGT. The CDR3 protein is CASSPGGSQPQHF. CDR3 in DNA: TGTGCCAGCAGTCCAGGGGGTAGTCAGCCCCAGCATTTT.

For this clonotype: Being one base from a much bigger clone, this may be a read error. V usage is TRBV7-9 and J usage is TRBJ1-2; 9 bases agree with TRBD1. CDR1 is SEHNR and CDR2 is FQNEAQ in the germline V gene (reference sequence). The CDR3 covers 13 residues. Trimming at V came to 8 bases and at J to 6 bases, leaving 7 bases not matched to a gene. The CDR3 spells CASGRDRVDGYTF. The CDR3, as DNA: TGTGCCAGCGGCCGGGACAGGGTGGATGGCTACACCTTC.

A note on this clonotype: An end of the junction does not agree with germline; a read error may underlie this. The rearrangement joins TRBV11-2 to TRBJ1-3; a possible D gene is TRBD1 (6 bases). The CDR3 has 15 residues. Germline loops: CDR1 SGHAT, CDR2 FQNNGV. The CDR3: CASSWAGDSGNTICF. Written as DNA, the CDR3 is TGTGCCAGCAGCTGGGCAGGGGATTCTGGAAACACCATATGCTTT.